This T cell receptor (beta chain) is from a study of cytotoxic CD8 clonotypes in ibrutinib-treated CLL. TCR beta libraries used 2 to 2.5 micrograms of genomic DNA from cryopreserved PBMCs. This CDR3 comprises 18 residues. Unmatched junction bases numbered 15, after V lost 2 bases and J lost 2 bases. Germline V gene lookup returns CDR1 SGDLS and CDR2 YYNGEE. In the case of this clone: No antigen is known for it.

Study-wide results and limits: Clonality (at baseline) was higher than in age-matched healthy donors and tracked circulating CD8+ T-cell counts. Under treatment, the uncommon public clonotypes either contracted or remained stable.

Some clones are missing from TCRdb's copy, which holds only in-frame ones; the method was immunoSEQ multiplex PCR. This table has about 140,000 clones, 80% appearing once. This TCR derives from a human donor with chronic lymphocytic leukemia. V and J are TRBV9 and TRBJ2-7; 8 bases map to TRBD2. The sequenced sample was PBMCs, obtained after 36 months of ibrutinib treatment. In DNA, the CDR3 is TGTGCCAGCAGCGTTGGCTCCCCCAATAGCGGGGCGCCCTACGAGCAGTACTTC. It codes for CASSVGSPNSGAPYEQYF.